This is a list of T cell receptor beta chains from one sample in a study of blood T cells in healthy people across ages. TCRdb re-analysed the 5' RACE reads in MiXCR, keeping a single row per CDR3 protein. Of over 1,500,000 distinct CDR3 sequences in the sample, roughly two fifths were seen once. The source material was blood. The receptors were sampled from a human donor in good health. The CDR3 runs from the conserved cysteine through the conserved F or W. A D gene is named only where the DNA matches it firmly. Part of the rows lack a size; the others show once, few, many or a class for expanded clones.

once	-	TRBV29-1	TRBJ2-5	TGCAGCGTCCTAAGTCGGACACTACAAGAGGCCCAGTACTTC	CSVLSRTLQEAQYF
-	-	TRBV7-2	TRBJ2-7	TGTGCCAGCAGCTCGGAGGGGGATTTGGACGAGCGGTACTTC	CASSSEGDLDERYF
few	TRBD1	TRBV15	TRBJ1-2	TGTGCCACCAGCAGCGTCGACAGGGAAGATGAGAATGGCTACACCTTC	CATSSVDREDENGYTF
once	-	TRBV6-4	TRBJ2-4	TGTGCCCACGGTCGGGCAGGGGCTAAAAACATTCAGTACTTC	CAHGRAGAKNIQYF
few	-	TRBV7-9	TRBJ1-2	TGTGCCAGCAGCCCTCCCCTCGGGGGAGAACGCGGCTACACCTTC	CASSPPLGGERGYTF
many	-	TRBV18	TRBJ2-3	TGTGCCAGCTCATCCACCTACACAGATACGCAGTATTTT	CASSSTYTDTQYF
-	-	TRBV4-3	TRBJ2-7	TGCGCCAGCAGCCAAGATACGGCAGTGTTTGGCGAGCAGTACTTC	CASSQDTAVFGEQYF
-	-	TRBV4-3	TRBJ1-3	TGCGCCAGCAGCCAAGACCCGGGCTACAGCTCTGGAAACACCATATATTTT	CASSQDPGYSSGNTIYF
-	-	TRBV9	TRBJ2-7	TGTGCCAGCAGCCCCAATCGCTACGAGCAGTACTTC	CASSPNRYEQYF
once	-	TRBV7-2	TRBJ1-2	TGTGCCAGCAGCTTAGCGTCAACAGTAAATGGCTACACCTTC	CASSLASTVNGYTF
-	-	TRBV15	TRBJ2-7	TGTGCCACCAGCAGAGACTTTACCTACGAGCAGTACTTC	CATSRDFTYEQYF
once	-	TRBV13	TRBJ2-7	TGTGCCAGCAACCTAACAGGGACCCACTACGAGCAGTACTTC	CASNLTGTHYEQYF
-	-	TRBV28	TRBJ2-1	TGTGCCAGCAGTTTATTAGGGGGCGGCGGGGGTGAGCAGTTCTTC	CASSLLGGGGGEQFF
-	-	TRBV27	TRBJ1-4	TGTGCCAGCAGTTTAACAGGGCCTGCAACTAATGAAAAACGGTTTTTT	CASSLTGPATNEKRFF
many	TRBD1	TRBV29-1	TRBJ1-2	TGCAGCGTTGAGGGACAGAGGAACTATGGCTACACCTTC	CSVEGQRNYGYTF
few	TRBD2	TRBV20-1	TRBJ2-5	TGCAGTGCTAAATGGTTAGCGGGGGTATTTAAAGAGACCCAGTACTTC	CSAKWLAGVFKETQYF
many	TRBD1	TRBV11-2	TRBJ1-2	TGTGCCAGCAGCCGGGGACAGGGGGAAGGTTATGGCTACACCTTC	CASSRGQGEGYGYTF
-	-	TRBV3-1	TRBJ1-2	TGTGCCAGCAGCCAAGGGAGCATGGTCGGGGGCTACACCTTC	CASSQGSMVGGYTF
-	-	TRBV12-3/TRBV12-4	TRBJ2-3	TGTGCCAGCAGTTCTCAAGATCAACGCACAGATACGCAGTATTTT	CASSSQDQRTDTQYF
-	-	TRBV4-2	TRBJ2-7	TGTGCCAGCAGGGGATATGCACTAGCCCCTTTGGACGAGCAGTACTTC	CASRGYALAPLDEQYF
-	-	TRBV7-9	TRBJ1-1	TGTGCCAGCAGCCTCCCCAGGGGACCGAACACTGAAGCTTTCTTT	CASSLPRGPNTEAFF
-	TRBD1	TRBV7-9	TRBJ2-5	TGTGCCAGCAGCACAGGGACAGCATTAGGAGAGACCCAGTACTTC	CASSTGTALGETQYF
-	-	TRBV4-2	TRBJ1-5	TGTGCCAGCAGCCAACCACGGGGGTGTTATAGCAATCAGCCCCAGCATTTT	CASSQPRGCYSNQPQHF
few	TRBD2	TRBV6-1	TRBJ2-3	TGTGCCAGCAGATCTACTAGCGGGGGGGCTGAAGATACGCAGTATTTT	CASRSTSGGAEDTQYF
few	-	TRBV7-2	TRBJ2-7	TGTGCCAGCAGCCCTCGATTCGGGGGGCAGTACTTC	CASSPRFGGQYF
-	TRBD2	TRBV3-1	TRBJ2-7	TGTGCCAGCAGCCAAGAATTGGGCGGGGGGACCTACAATGAGCAGTACTTC	CASSQELGGGTYNEQYF
-	TRBD1	TRBV29-1	TRBJ1-1	TGCAATACAGGGGGCTGGGGCACTGAAGCTTTCTTT	CNTGGWGTEAFF
few	-	TRBV20-1	TRBJ2-3	TGCAGTGCTAGCGCCAGGGGCAAGGAAGATACGCAGTATTTT	CSASARGKEDTQYF
-	-	TRBV7-9	TRBJ1-6	TGTGCCAGTAGGGGGGAACGGTCACCCCTCCACTTT	CASRGERSPLHF
-	-	TRBV6-5	TRBJ2-7	TGTGTCAGCAGTTACTCGCATTTCAATGGGCAGTACTTC	CVSSYSHFNGQYF
few	-	TRBV7-2	TRBJ1-5	TGTGCCAGCAGCTTAGCTTCCCAGGGTAACAATCAGCCCCAGCATTTT	CASSLASQGNNQPQHF
-	TRBD2	TRBV30	TRBJ2-1	TGTGCCTGGAGTACGGGGGGGTACAATGAGCAGTTCTTC	CAWSTGGYNEQFF
few	-	TRBV7-9	TRBJ2-7	TGTGCCAGCAGCTTATCCAGGGTAATCGAGCAGTACTTC	CASSLSRVIEQYF
-	-	TRBV5-1	TRBJ2-4	TGCGCCAGTAACGAGGCGGGGGGACAGAACATTCAGTACTTC	CASNEAGGQNIQYF
many	TRBD1	TRBV20-1	TRBJ1-2	TGCAGTGCTAGACACACCAGGGGGGGCCCTTATGGCTACACCTTC	CSARHTRGGPYGYTF
few	TRBD1	TRBV7-9	TRBJ1-2	TGTGCCAGCAGCCGTCCGGGACAGACTACCATGTATGGCTACACCTTC	CASSRPGQTTMYGYTF
-	-	TRBV3-1	TRBJ2-1	TGTGCCAGCAGCCCAAAAACCGGGGCCTGGAATGAGCAGTTCTTC	CASSPKTGAWNEQFF
-	-	TRBV4-3	TRBJ2-3	TGCGCCAGCAGCCAAGAGAACCGAATTATGGATACGCAGTATTTT	CASSQENRIMDTQYF
-	TRBD1	TRBV6-6	TRBJ2-3	TGTGCCAGCAGTTTTTACCCACCGGGACAGTCGCAGTATTTT	CASSFYPPGQSQYF
few	TRBD1	TRBV6-2/TRBV6-3	TRBJ2-7	TGTGCCAGCAGTTACGCCGGGACAGGAGGCGAGCAGTACTTC	CASSYAGTGGEQYF
few	TRBD2	TRBV18	TRBJ2-7	TGTGCCAGCTCCCCGGGACTAGCGGATACCTACGAGCAGTACTTC	CASSPGLADTYEQYF
-	-	TRBV7-6	TRBJ1-5	TGTGCCAGCAGCTTAGAACAGGCCGCTAGCAATCAGCCCCAGCATTTT	CASSLEQAASNQPQHF
-	-	TRBV20-1	TRBJ1-1	TGCAGTGCACCACAGGGTGTCATGACTTTCTTT	CSAPQGVMTFF
few	-	TRBV12-5	TRBJ2-3	TGTGCTAGTGCCTTCACCCGTCCGCCGGGCCGTCTCAGCACAGATACGCAGTATTTT	CASAFTRPPGRLSTDTQYF
-	TRBD1	TRBV12-3/TRBV12-4	TRBJ1-1	TGTGCCAGCTTTCAGGACAGGCCGAACACTGAAGCTTTCTTT	CASFQDRPNTEAFF
many	-	TRBV29-1	TRBJ1-1	TGCAGCGTCCAACCTATTCTCGGGGAAGCTTTCTTT	CSVQPILGEAFF
-	TRBD1	TRBV10-3	TRBJ2-1	TGTGCCATCAGTTCCGCCGGGACAGGGATTTCCAATGAGCAGTTCTTC	CAISSAGTGISNEQFF
-	TRBD2	TRBV24-1	TRBJ2-1	TGTGCCACCAGTGATTCAACCGGACTAGCTGGCGAGCAGTTCTTC	CATSDSTGLAGEQFF
few	-	TRBV2	TRBJ2-1	TGTGCCAGCAGCTCTGGACAGTTTACCATGCAGTTCTTC	CASSSGQFTMQFF
few	TRBD1	TRBV2	TRBJ2-3	TGTGCCAGCTCCATAAACGGACAGGCCGAAGATACGCAGTATTTT	CASSINGQAEDTQYF
many	-	TRBV20-1	TRBJ2-5	TGCAGTGCTAGAGATGTAGGGGACCAAGAGACCCAGTACTTC	CSARDVGDQETQYF
-	-	TRBV6-6	TRBJ2-2	TGTGCCAGCAGTTACTCGGAGGGAGACACCGGGGAGCTGTTTTTT	CASSYSEGDTGELFF